This T cell receptor beta chain was captured in a study of CD8+CD57+ T cells in acquired aplastic anemia. Genomic DNA templated the TCR beta VDJ and CDR3 profiling. A single record per CDR3 protein comes from TCRdb applying MiXCR to the reads. The sample yields around 290,000 distinct CDR3 sequences, about 50% seen once. The authors sequenced patients whose flow cytometry had shown CD8+CD57+ cell expansion. This clonotype was obtained from a human donor with aplastic anemia. The sample was sorted CD4+, CD8+, or CD8+CD57+ T cells (not recorded which) from PBMCs.

CDR3 nucleotide sequence: TGTGCCAGCAGCCAACGGGGGGGTCGAAGATACGAGCAGTACTTC. Amino acid sequence: CASSQRGGRRYEQYF. The chain links TRBV14 to TRBJ2-7, with 8 positions matching TRBD2. The CDR3 spans 15 residues. Germline CDR1 reads SGHDN; CDR2 reads FVKESK. V was pared by 2 bases and J by 4 bases, with 7 bases of the junction left unmatched.